These 27 T cell receptor beta chains share one sample of origin, sequenced in a study of OX40 agonist ivuxolimab in advanced cancers. Profiling relied on immunoSEQ multiplex PCR, and the TCRdb table lists in-frame clones only, not all of them. The sample lists about 26,000 clones, more than 70% occurring once. Sequencing used CD4+ or CD8+ T cells sorted from blood, obtained in a trial of the OX40 agonist ivuxolimab. The source is an adult with an advanced solid tumor such as melanoma, head and neck, liver or kidney cancer.

V and J are TRBV2 and TRBJ1-2; no firm D call. The CDR3 is made up of 22 amino acids. The germline V gene encodes CDR1 SNHLY and CDR2 FYNNEI. Between the trimmed V and J ends, which lost 8 bases and 3 bases, there was a span of 40 bases. In DNA form, the CDR3 reads TGTGCCAGCGACCTCTTAGACCTTCGTGGTCCAGACACACTTAGTGATGACTATGGCTACACCTTC. Protein product: CASDLLDLRGPDTLSDDYGYTF. The entire variable domain, with the rest obtained from reference TRBV2 and TRBJ1-2, is as follows: EPEVTQTPSHQVTQMGQEVILRCVPISNHLYFYWYRQILGQKVEFLVSFYNNEISEKSEIFDDQFSVERPDGSNFTLKIRSTKLEDSAMYFCASDLLDLRGPDTLSDDYGYTFGSGTRLTVV.

This clone was detected once. This chain uses TRBV5-1 with TRBJ2-7; D tentatively reads TRBD1 or TRBD2 (5 bases each). The CDR3 consists of 12 residues. V was shortened by 3 bases and J by 7 bases, with 11 bases between the two germline ends. In germline, CDR1 is SGHRS, CDR2 YFSETQ. CDR3 protein: CASSSRWGEQYF. CDR3 DNA sequence: TGCGCCAGCAGCTCCAGGTGGGGGGAGCAGTACTTC.

The CDR3 DNA follows: TGTGCCAGCACTAACGGGGGGAAGAATACGCAGTATTTT. This sequence encodes CASTNGGKNTQYF. This chain links TRBV6-1 with TRBJ2-3; 7 bases align to TRBD2. J gave up 7 bases and V 7 bases, and 8 bases lay outside the gene matches. The CDR3 has 13 amino acids. The V gene's germline CDR1 is MNHNS and CDR2 SASEGT.

This chain connects TRBV5-1 to TRBJ2-1, with TRBD2 identical over 11 bases. Germline V gives CDR1 SGHRS, CDR2 YFSETQ. The CDR3 extends over 15 amino acids. V lost 5 bases, J lost 3 bases, and 4 bases stayed unmatched. CDR3 residues: CASRILAGGYNEQFF. CDR3 coding DNA: TGCGCCAGCAGAATCCTAGCGGGGGGCTACAATGAGCAGTTCTTC.

This sequence joins TRBV25-1 and TRBJ1-2; D is ambiguous. Deletions cut 3 bases from V and 3 bases from J, with 14 bases between. Germline CDR1 and CDR2: MGHDK and SYGVNS. This CDR3 is 15 amino acids long. The CDR3 spells CASSDYRLWDYGYTF. Here the CDR3 DNA reads TGTGCCAGCAGTGATTATAGGTTGTGGGACTATGGCTACACCTTC.

V gene TRBV6-1 combines with J gene TRBJ2-2; TRBD2 matches at 9 bases. Germline-derived CDR1 and CDR2 are MNHNS and SASEGT. The V and J ends lost 3 bases and 1 base, in that order; junction bases with no gene match: 6. CDR3 length: 17 residues. In nucleotides, the CDR3 is TGTGCCAGCAGTGATAGCCTAGCGGGGTGGAACACCGGGGAGCTGTTTTTT. Its protein product is CASSDSLAGWNTGELFF.

This clone was observed once. The rearrangement uses TRBV4-3 and TRBJ1-2, with D hard to call. The CDR3 spans 13 residues. V lost 5 bases to trimming and J lost 5 bases, with 12 bases between them. Germline CDR1 reads LGHNA; CDR2 reads YSLEER. The CDR3 DNA sequence: TGCGCCAGCAGCGGGCCCCTAGGGTATGGCTACACCTTC. Protein sequence: CASSGPLGYGYTF.

The V and J genes are TRBV6-5 and TRBJ1-3, with 7 bases aligning to TRBD1. This CDR3 contains 14 residues. Looked up from germline, CDR1 is MNHEY and CDR2 is SVGAGI. V trimming: 8 bases; J trimming: 0 bases; junction bases outside the gene matches: 4. The CDR3: CASGDSLSGNTIYF. The CDR3 nucleotides read TGTGCCAGCGGGGACAGTCTCTCTGGAAACACCATATATTTT.

The chain recombines TRBV30 with TRBJ1-1; D perhaps matches TRBD1 (6 bases). Germline V gene lookup returns CDR1 GTSNPN and CDR2 SVGIG (reference sequence). CDR3 length: 13 residues. The ends were cut back, 3 bases at V and 1 base at J, with 9 bases in the middle. The CDR3 protein is CAWRAGANTEAFF. CDR3 coding DNA: TGTGCCTGGAGGGCAGGGGCGAACACTGAAGCTTTCTTT.

The rearrangement joins TRBV11-3 to TRBJ2-7; possible D gene TRBD1, 5 bases. This CDR3 comprises 13 residues. V was trimmed by 1 base and J by 7 bases, leaving 11 bases between them. Germline loops: CDR1 SGHNT, CDR2 YENEEA. In nucleotides, the CDR3 is TGTGCCAGCAGCTTAGCAAAGGGGTTGGAGCAGTACTTC. Translating it yields CASSLAKGLEQYF.

There are a few counts of this clone. The CDR3 DNA reads as TGCAGTGCCCAGGATTCCTATGGCTACACCTTC. Protein product: CSAQDSYGYTF. J is TRBJ1-2 and V is TRBV20-1; D not resolved. Trimming pared 6 bases from V and 4 bases from J, leaving 9 bases between. Per germline, CDR1 DFQATT and CDR2 SNEGSKA (reference sequence). This CDR3 spans 11 amino acids.

The chain employs TRBV7-2 and TRBJ2-7; possible D gene TRBD2, 5 bases. CDR3 length: 14 amino acids. Trimming left V 1 base short and J 0 bases short, with 7 bases between. Germline values: CDR1 SGHTA, CDR2 FQGNSA. CDR3 in DNA: TGTGCCAGCAGCTTAGTAGGGAGCTCCTACGAGCAGTACTTC. Its translation is CASSLVGSSYEQYF. Drawing the rest from reference TRBV7-2 and TRBJ2-7, the complete variable domain is GAGVSQSPSNKVTEKGKDVELRCDPISGHTALYWYRQSLGQGLEFLIYFQGNSAPDKSGLPSDRFSAERTGGSVSTLTIQRTQQEDSAVYLCASSLVGSSYEQYFGPGTRLTVT.

The chain is built from TRBV30 and TRBJ1-3; D remains ambiguous. Trimming stripped 3 bases from V and 0 bases from J, with 6 bases between. CDR1 and CDR2 (germline): GTSNPN, SVGIG (reference sequence). The CDR3 is 13 residues long. The CDR3 DNA reads as TGTGCCTGGAGAACAGTCTCTGGAAACACCATATATTTT. This encodes CAWRTVSGNTIYF.

The chain couples TRBV7-2 to TRBJ2-2; 15 bases line up with TRBD2. CDR1 SGHTA and CDR2 FQGNSA come from the germline V gene. This CDR3 spans 17 amino acids. J was trimmed by 5 bases and V by 4 bases; bases with no gene match: 5. The CDR3 sequence: CASSWTSGGAGTGELFF. CDR3 nucleotides: TGTGCCAGCAGCTGGACTAGCGGGGGGGCTGGTACCGGGGAGCTGTTTTTT.

The gene calls are TRBV7-3 and TRBJ1-2; TRBD1 is a possible D gene (5 bases). From germline, CDR1 is SGHTA and CDR2 FQGTGA. The CDR3 has 13 amino acids. V lost 3 bases and J 1 base, leaving 6 bases between the germline ends. The CDR3 region is CASSLGDNYGYTF. In DNA form, the CDR3 reads TGTGCCAGCAGCTTGGGGGATAACTATGGCTACACCTTC. The full variable domain, rest sourced from reference TRBV7-3 and TRBJ1-2, is GAGVSQTPSNKVTEKGKYVELRCDPISGHTALYWYRQSLGQGPEFLIYFQGTGAADDSGLPNDRFFAVRPEGSVSTLKIQRTERGDSAVYLCASSLGDNYGYTFGSGTRLTVV.

CDR3: CASRDRASREAFF. The DNA of the CDR3 is TGTGCCAGCAGGGACAGGGCCTCCCGGGAAGCTTTCTTT. The rearrangement links TRBV7-2 to TRBJ1-1; TRBD1 matches 8 bases. The junction had 8 bases not matched to a gene; V was cut back by 6 bases and J by 8 bases. Germline loops: CDR1 SGHTA, CDR2 FQGNSA. CDR3 length equals 13 residues.

The V call is TRBV15, the J call TRBJ2-5, with D perhaps TRBD2 (5 bases). With 0 bases removed from V and 0 bases from J, the gap between germline ends came to 11 bases. Germline assignment: CDR1 LNHNV and CDR2 YYDKDF (reference sequence). There are 16 residues in the CDR3. The CDR3 nucleotides are TGTGCCACCAGCAGAGAAGACGGGGTGTACCAAGAGACCCAGTACTTC. Amino acids: CATSREDGVYQETQYF.

This chain links TRBV6-1 with TRBJ2-2; 9 bases map to TRBD1. The V gene end was trimmed by 1 base and the J gene end by 5 bases; junction bases not matched to a gene: 17. From germline, CDR1 is MNHNS and CDR2 SASEGT. The CDR3 consists of 20 residues. This CDR3 reads CASSEDYWDRVFLGTGELFF. CDR3 sequence (DNA): TGTGCCAGCAGTGAAGATTACTGGGACAGGGTATTTTTGGGAACCGGGGAGCTGTTTTTT.

V is TRBV18 and J is TRBJ2-1; D is uncertain. The V end was cut by 0 bases, the J end by 1 base, with 7 bases between. The length of the CDR3 is 15 residues. CDR1 is KGHSH and CDR2 is LQKENI in the germline V gene. The CDR3 nucleotides are TGTGCCAGCTCACCACCGAGTCTTTCCTACAATGAGCAGTTCTTC. Amino acid sequence: CASSPPSLSYNEQFF.

Comments on this clone: Other DNA sequences within the sample encode an identical CDR3. This sequence joins TRBV4-1 and TRBJ2-4, with unresolved D. The V and J ends lost 0 bases and 9 bases respectively, with 15 bases between them. Germline CDR1 MGHRA, CDR2 YSYEKL. This CDR3 region has 15 residues. This CDR3 is CASSQDIPWVTIQYF. CDR3 nucleotide sequence: TGCGCCAGCAGCCAAGATATCCCTTGGGTAACCATTCAGTACTTC.

The rearrangement uses TRBV27 and TRBJ2-7; D is perhaps TRBD1 (5 bases). Germline V CDR1 and CDR2: MNHEY, SMNVEV (reference sequence). The length of the CDR3 is 15 residues. Trimming cost V 5 bases and J 3 bases, with 17 bases left between them. The CDR3: CASSNLGSGFYEQYF. DNA for the CDR3: TGTGCCAGCAGTAATCTTGGGTCAGGGTTCTACGAGCAGTACTTC.

As to this clone: The same CDR3 also results from other DNA sequences found in this sample. This chain links TRBV5-1 with TRBJ2-7; 7 nucleotides match TRBD1. The CDR3 length is 15 residues. Germline-derived CDR1 and CDR2 are SGHRS and YFSETQ. V trimming: 0 bases; J trimming: 1 base; junction bases outside the gene matches: 4. The CDR3 region has the DNA TGCGCCAGCAGCTTGGGACAGGGTTTGTCCTACGAGCAGTACTTC. It codes for CASSLGQGLSYEQYF.

This clone was detected only a few times. The chain combines TRBV7-2 with TRBJ1-4; D might be TRBD1 (5 bases). The germline CDR1 and CDR2 sequences are SGHTA and FQGNSA. The CDR3 is 17 residues long. V lost 1 base to trimming and J lost 3 bases, with 15 bases between them. CDR3 loop: CASSLEGTGHPNEKLFF. The CDR3 DNA sequence: TGTGCCAGCAGCTTAGAGGGAACGGGGCACCCTAATGAAAAACTGTTTTTT.

V is TRBV6-7 and J is TRBJ1-6; TRBD1 is a possible D gene (6 bases). TRBV6-7 is an ORF, and what it does is uncertain. The V end was cut by 0 bases, the J end by 7 bases, with 13 bases between. This CDR3 has 16 amino acids. The CDR3 nucleotides read TGTGCCAGCAGTTACTCGACACATCAGGGGAATTCACCCCTCCACTTT. Translation gives CASSYSTHQGNSPLHF.

V usage is TRBV10-3 and J usage is TRBJ2-7, with D uncertain. CDR1 is ENHRY and CDR2 is SYGVKD in the germline V gene. The CDR3 contains 13 residues. Trimming cost V 8 bases and J 2 bases, with 13 bases left between them. This CDR3 reads CAISAVQTYEQYF. The CDR3 nucleotides read TGTGCCATCTCGGCAGTTCAAACCTACGAGCAGTACTTC.

The chain combines TRBV20-1 with TRBJ2-5, with D hard to call. The better agreement between TRBJ2-7 and the DNA end casts doubt on the J call. The CDR3 sequence is 11 residues long. Germline CDR1 and CDR2: DFQATT and SNEGSKA (reference sequence). The CDR3 loop reads CSARDAYEQYF. The CDR3 nucleotides read TGCAGTGCTAGAGATGCCTACGAGCAGTACTTC.

The chain joins TRBV10-3 to TRBJ1-1; D possibly corresponds to TRBD1 (5 bases). V was trimmed by 6 bases and J by 1 base, leaving 6 bases between them. The CDR3 loop spans 12 amino acids. Looked up from germline, CDR1 is ENHRY and CDR2 is SYGVKD. In nucleotides, the CDR3 is TGTGCCATCAGCGGACAGAACACTGAAGCTTTCTTT. Its translation is CAISGQNTEAFF.